Listed below are T cell receptor beta chains from one sample, sequenced in a study of neurological immune-mediated disorders. TCRdb itself ran the 5' RACE reads through MiXCR, one entry per CDR3 protein. The profile shows 45,000 to 60,000 distinct CDR3 sequences, 3% to 4.5% of them singletons. Sequencing used PBMCs. The receptors derive from a man younger than 40 with multiple sclerosis. CDR3s include the opening cysteine and the closing phenylalanine or tryptophan.

15,TRBV20-1,TRBJ1-1,CSARGEGFRNTEAFF
19,TRBV4-2,TRBJ2-2,CASSPIGLAGSRGTGELFF
16,TRBV20-1,TRBJ1-2,CSARDPATGQGGGYTF
13,TRBV5-1,TRBJ2-1,CASSLNPNNEQFF
16,TRBV9,TRBJ2-7,CASSVTPTGDLHEQYF
13,TRBV7-6,TRBJ2-7,CASSHDRAYEQYF
16,TRBV7-9,TRBJ1-2,CASSLSGTGGSEGYTF
14,TRBV12-3/TRBV12-4,TRBJ2-2,CASSPKKRDGELFF
14,TRBV5-1,TRBJ2-3,CASSSTGPRDTQYF
14,TRBV20-1,TRBJ1-5,CSASTQGDHQPQHF
15,TRBV27,TRBJ2-2,CASRHRDRGTGELFF
15,TRBV12-3/TRBV12-4,TRBJ2-3,CASSLGLGSTDTQYF
13,TRBV3-1,TRBJ2-1,CASSPYVANEQFF
16,TRBV5-1,TRBJ2-5,CASSLEVADPQETQYF
15,TRBV6-5,TRBJ1-6,CASSSDRDDNSPLHF
14,TRBV20-1,TRBJ1-5,CSATLRYSNQPQHF
15,TRBV5-1,TRBJ2-1,CASSLAGSTYNEQFF
14,TRBV12-3/TRBV12-4,TRBJ1-5,CASSLIGGRQPQHF
13,TRBV20-1,TRBJ2-3,CSARLGLVDTQYF
12,TRBV29-1,TRBJ2-2,CSVHRASGELFF
14,TRBV7-9,TRBJ2-1,CALLGGPSYNEQFF
14,TRBV10-3,TRBJ2-7,CAISESLGTYEQYF
14,TRBV7-8,TRBJ1-5,CASSLSGVMQPQHF
13,TRBV2,TRBJ1-4,CAGNRDRNEKLFF
14,TRBV6-6,TRBJ1-1,CASRHRRGNTEAFF
12,TRBV10-3,TRBJ2-7,CATYSGTYEQYF
13,TRBV7-3,TRBJ2-1,CASSLNSANEQFF
15,TRBV18,TRBJ2-2,CASSPLATHTGELFF
16,TRBV15,TRBJ2-7,CATSSRSTGRNYEQYF
12,TRBV29-1,TRBJ2-2,CSGRGHTGELFF
13,TRBV11-2,TRBJ2-3,CASSEPGADTQYF
13,TRBV4-1,TRBJ2-7,CASSQEFTYEQYF
14,TRBV12-3/TRBV12-4,TRBJ2-7,CASSPGQGNYEQYF
10,TRBV28,TRBJ2-2,CATSDGELFF
16,TRBV5-1,TRBJ2-3,CASSLPSGEGADTQYF
16,TRBV20-1,TRBJ1-1,CSALPDRELMNTEAFF
12,TRBV20-1,TRBJ2-1,CSARREKGEQFF
16,TRBV5-1,TRBJ2-7,CASSRFAGRASYEQYF
13,TRBV20-1,TRBJ2-7,CSARDRNDYEQYF
15,TRBV7-9,TRBJ2-3,CASSRLAGGSDTQYF
12,TRBV19,TRBJ2-1,CATRDRYNEQFF
13,TRBV12-3/TRBV12-4,TRBJ1-1,CASIRDRLTEAFF
17,TRBV5-1,TRBJ1-2,CASSLGDLGTANYGYTF
16,TRBV7-9,TRBJ2-2,CASSSGTSGRAGELFF
16,TRBV10-1,TRBJ1-5,CASILGQGAFNQPQHF
15,TRBV6-5,TRBJ2-2,CASRDRGTNTGELFF
12,TRBV3-1,TRBJ1-1,CASSQVNTEAFF
16,TRBV20-1,TRBJ2-1,CSATSPGTGGSNEQFF
15,TRBV7-8,TRBJ1-6,CASSAPGTGASPLHF
15,TRBV20-1,TRBJ1-5,CSARSREESNQPQHF
16,TRBV13,TRBJ2-3,CASSRLTSGGTGTQYF
14,TRBV20-1,TRBJ2-3,CSVGTSGGVYTQYF